This T cell receptor beta chain was sequenced during a study of blood T cell repertoires in COVID-19. The data were produced by immunoSEQ multiplex PCR, yet TCRdb's version contains in-frame clones alone and is incomplete. The table lists about 180,000 clones, roughly four fifths of them singletons, with roughly 6.8% in the top ten. V was pared by 6 bases and J by 4 bases, with 10 bases between. This CDR3 region has 12 residues. The clonotype was recovered from a human donor in a cohort sampled during active COVID-19. Source material: peripheral blood. The chain joins TRBV12-3 or TRBV12-4 to TRBJ2-7; D perhaps matches TRBD1 (5 bases). The CDR3 loop reads CASSKSGYEQYF. As DNA, the CDR3 is TGTGCCAGCAGCAAATCAGGGTACGAGCAGTACTTC.